This entry is about one T cell receptor beta chain. Its specificity is unknown. Libraries were prepared by immunoSEQ multiplex PCR; TCRdb keeps only in-frame clonotypes and omits some of them. The sample holds some 470,000 clones, 76% seen once. The entry originates in a study of shared clonotypes between healthy human individuals. Regarding the study as a whole: Sampling involved blood alone; tissue repertoires likely differ.

From germline, CDR1 is SGHTS and CDR2 YDEGEE. Trimming took off 1 base at V and 3 bases at J, with 7 bases between the two ends. CDR3 length: 13 residues. V and J are TRBV5-8 and TRBJ2-5; a possible D gene is TRBD2 (5 bases). Material: PBMCs. The receptor's source is a woman aged 40 to 50 in good health. Some clones in this sample may be carry-over from other donors' samples. The CDR3 loop reads CASSLSGEETQYF. The CDR3 DNA follows: TGTGCCAGCAGCTTGAGCGGAGAAGAGACCCAGTACTTC.